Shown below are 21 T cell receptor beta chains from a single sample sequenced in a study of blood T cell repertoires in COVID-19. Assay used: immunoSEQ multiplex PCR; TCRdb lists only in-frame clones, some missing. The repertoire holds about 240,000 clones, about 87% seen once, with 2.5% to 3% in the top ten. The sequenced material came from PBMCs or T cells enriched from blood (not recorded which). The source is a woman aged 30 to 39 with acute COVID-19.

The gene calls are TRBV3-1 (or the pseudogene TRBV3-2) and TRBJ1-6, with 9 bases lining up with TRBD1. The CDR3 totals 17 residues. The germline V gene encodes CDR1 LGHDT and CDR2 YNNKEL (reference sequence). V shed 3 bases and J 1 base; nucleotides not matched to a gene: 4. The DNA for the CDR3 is TGTGCCAGCAGCCAGCTTGGGACAGGGTCCTATAATTCACCCCTCCACTTT. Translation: CASSQLGTGSYNSPLHF.

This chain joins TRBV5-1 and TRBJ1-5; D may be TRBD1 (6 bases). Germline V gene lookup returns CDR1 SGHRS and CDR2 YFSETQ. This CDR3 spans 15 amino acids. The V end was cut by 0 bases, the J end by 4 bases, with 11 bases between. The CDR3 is CASSLDGQNNQPQHF. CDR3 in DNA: TGCGCCAGCAGCTTGGACGGACAGAATAATCAGCCCCAGCATTTT.

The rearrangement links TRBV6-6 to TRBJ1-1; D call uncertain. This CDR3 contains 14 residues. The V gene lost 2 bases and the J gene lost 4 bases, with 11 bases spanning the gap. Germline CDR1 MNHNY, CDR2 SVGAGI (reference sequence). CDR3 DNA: TGTGCCAGCAGTTACGTGGGCAGCAGCACTGAAGCTTTCTTT. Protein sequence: CASSYVGSSTEAFF.

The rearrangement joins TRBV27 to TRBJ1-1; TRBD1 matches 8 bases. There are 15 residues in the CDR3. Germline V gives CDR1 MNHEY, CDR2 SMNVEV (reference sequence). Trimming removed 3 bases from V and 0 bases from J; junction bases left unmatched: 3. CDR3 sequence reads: CASSFRDRMNTEAFF. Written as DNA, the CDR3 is TGTGCCAGCAGTTTCCGGGACAGGATGAACACTGAAGCTTTCTTT.

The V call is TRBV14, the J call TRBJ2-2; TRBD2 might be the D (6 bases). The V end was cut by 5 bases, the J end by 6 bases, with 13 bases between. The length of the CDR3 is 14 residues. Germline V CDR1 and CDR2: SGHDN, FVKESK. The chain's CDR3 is CASSSQAGSGELFF. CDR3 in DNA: TGTGCCAGCAGCTCCCAGGCGGGGTCCGGGGAGCTGTTTTTT.

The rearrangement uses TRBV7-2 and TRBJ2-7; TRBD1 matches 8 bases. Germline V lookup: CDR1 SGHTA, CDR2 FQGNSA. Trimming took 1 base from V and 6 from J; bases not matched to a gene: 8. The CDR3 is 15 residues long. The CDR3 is CASSLEVQGASEQYF. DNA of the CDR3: TGTGCCAGCAGCTTAGAAGTGCAGGGGGCCAGCGAGCAGTACTTC.

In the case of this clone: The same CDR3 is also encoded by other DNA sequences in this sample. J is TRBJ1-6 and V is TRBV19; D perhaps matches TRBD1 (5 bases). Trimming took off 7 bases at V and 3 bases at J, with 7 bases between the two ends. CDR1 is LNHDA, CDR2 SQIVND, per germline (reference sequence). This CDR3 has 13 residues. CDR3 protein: CASKQDYNSPLHF. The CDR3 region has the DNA TGTGCCAGTAAACAGGACTATAATTCACCCCTCCACTTT. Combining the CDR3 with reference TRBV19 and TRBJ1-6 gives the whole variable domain DGGITQSPKYLFRKEGQNVTLSCEQNLNHDAMYWYRQDPGQGLRLIYYSQIVNDFQKGDIAEGYSVSREKKESFPLTVTSAQKNPTAFYLCASKQDYNSPLHFGNGTRLTVT.

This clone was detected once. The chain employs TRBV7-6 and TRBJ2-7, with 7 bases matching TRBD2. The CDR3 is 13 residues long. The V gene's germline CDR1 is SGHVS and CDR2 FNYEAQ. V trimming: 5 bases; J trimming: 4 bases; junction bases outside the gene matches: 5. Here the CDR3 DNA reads TGTGCCAGCAGCGCCACTAGCGTGTACGAGCAGTACTTC. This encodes CASSATSVYEQYF.

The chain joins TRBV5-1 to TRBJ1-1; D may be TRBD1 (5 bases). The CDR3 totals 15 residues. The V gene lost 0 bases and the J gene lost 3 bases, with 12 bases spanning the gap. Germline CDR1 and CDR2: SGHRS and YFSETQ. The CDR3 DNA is TGCGCCAGCAGCTTGGTAGCAGGGAGGGACACTGAAGCTTTCTTT. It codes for CASSLVAGRDTEAFF.

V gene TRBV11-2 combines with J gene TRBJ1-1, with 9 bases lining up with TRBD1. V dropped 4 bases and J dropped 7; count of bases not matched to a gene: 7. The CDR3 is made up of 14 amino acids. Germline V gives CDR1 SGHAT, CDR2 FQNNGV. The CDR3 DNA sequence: TGTGCCAGCAGCTCTTGGGACAGGGAATTTGAAGCTTTCTTT. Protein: CASSSWDREFEAFF.

The CDR3 bases are TGTGCCAGCAGTCGGAGACTGGACAGGGACTACTATAGCAATCAGCCCCAGCATTTT. Protein: CASSRRLDRDYYSNQPQHF. The chain links TRBV27 to TRBJ1-5; 8 bases line up with TRBD1. V trimming: 5 bases; J trimming: 0 bases; junction bases outside the gene matches: 15. The CDR3 has 19 amino acids. CDR1 is MNHEY and CDR2 is SMNVEV in the germline V gene (reference sequence).

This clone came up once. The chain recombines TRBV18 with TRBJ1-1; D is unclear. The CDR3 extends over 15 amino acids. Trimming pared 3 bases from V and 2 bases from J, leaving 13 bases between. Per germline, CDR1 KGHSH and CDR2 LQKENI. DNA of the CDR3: TGTGCCAGCTCACCCTTTGGCGGGGAAAACACTGAAGCTTTCTTT. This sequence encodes CASSPFGGENTEAFF.

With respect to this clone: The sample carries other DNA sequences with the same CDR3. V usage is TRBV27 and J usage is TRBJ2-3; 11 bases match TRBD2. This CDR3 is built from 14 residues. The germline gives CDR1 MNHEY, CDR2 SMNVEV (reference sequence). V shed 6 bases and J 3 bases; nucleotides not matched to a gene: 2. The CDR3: CASRRTSGTDTQYF. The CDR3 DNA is TGTGCCAGCAGACGGACTAGCGGGACAGATACGCAGTATTTT.

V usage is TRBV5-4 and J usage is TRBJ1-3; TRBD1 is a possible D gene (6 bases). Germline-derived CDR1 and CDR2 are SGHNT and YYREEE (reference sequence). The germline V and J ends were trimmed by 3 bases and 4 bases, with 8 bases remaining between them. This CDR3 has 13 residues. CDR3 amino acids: CASSSGEGNTIYF. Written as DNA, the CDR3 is TGTGCCAGCAGCTCAGGGGAAGGAAACACCATATATTTT. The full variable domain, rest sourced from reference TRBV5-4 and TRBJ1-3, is ETGVTQSPTHLIKTRGQQVTLRCSSQSGHNTVSWYQQALGQGPQFIFQYYREEENGRGNFPPRFSGLQFPNYSSELNVNALELDDSALYLCASSSGEGNTIYFGEGSWLTVV.

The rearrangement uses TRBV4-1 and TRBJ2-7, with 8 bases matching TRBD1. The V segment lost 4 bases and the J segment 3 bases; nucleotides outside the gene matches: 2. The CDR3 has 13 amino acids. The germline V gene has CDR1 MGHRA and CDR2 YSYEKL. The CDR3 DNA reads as TGCGCCAGCAGCCCGGGACAGGACTACGAGCAGTACTTC. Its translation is CASSPGQDYEQYF.

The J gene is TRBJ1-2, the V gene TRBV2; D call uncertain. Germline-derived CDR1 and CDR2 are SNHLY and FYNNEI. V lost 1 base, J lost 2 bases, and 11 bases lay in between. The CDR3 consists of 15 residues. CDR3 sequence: CASSEVGGSNYGYTF. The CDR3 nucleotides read TGTGCCAGCAGTGAAGTGGGAGGCTCCAACTATGGCTACACCTTC.

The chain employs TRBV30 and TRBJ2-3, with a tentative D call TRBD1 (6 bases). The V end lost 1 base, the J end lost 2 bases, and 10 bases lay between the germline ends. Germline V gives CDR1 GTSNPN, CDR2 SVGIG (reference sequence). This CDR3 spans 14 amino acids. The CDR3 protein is CAWSGGQLTDTQYF. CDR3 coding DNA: TGTGCCTGGAGTGGAGGACAGCTCACAGATACGCAGTATTTT.

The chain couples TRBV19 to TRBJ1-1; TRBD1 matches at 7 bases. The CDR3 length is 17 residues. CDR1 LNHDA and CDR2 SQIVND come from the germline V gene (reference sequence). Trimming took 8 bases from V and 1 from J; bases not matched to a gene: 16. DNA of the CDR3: TGTGCCAGTCTTTCGACAGGGCAGAATCCGTCGAACACTGAAGCTTTCTTT. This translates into CASLSTGQNPSNTEAFF.

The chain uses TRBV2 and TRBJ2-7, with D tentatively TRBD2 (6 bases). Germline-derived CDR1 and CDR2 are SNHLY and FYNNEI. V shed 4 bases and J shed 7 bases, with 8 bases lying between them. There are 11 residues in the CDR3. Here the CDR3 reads CASSVSGEQYF. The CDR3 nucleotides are TGTGCCAGCAGTGTAAGCGGGGAGCAGTACTTC.

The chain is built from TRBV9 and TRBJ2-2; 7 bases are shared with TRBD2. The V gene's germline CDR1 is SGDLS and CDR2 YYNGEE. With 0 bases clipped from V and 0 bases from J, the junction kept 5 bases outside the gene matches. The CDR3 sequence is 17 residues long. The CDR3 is CASSVAAGLPNTGELFF. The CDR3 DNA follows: TGTGCCAGCAGCGTAGCTGCGGGACTACCGAACACCGGGGAGCTGTTTTTT.

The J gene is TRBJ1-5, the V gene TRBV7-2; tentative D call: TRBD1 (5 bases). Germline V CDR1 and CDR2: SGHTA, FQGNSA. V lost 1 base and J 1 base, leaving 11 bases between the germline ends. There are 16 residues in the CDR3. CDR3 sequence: CASSLDLGGSNQPQHF. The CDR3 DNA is TGTGCCAGCAGCTTAGACCTGGGGGGAAGCAATCAGCCCCAGCATTTT.